This T cell receptor (beta chain) was sequenced during a study of T cell responses to AZD1222 COVID-19 vaccine. The study's findings and limits: Repertoires were obtained only post-peak T cell response.

Measured with immunoSEQ multiplex PCR; TCRdb has only the in-frame clones, and not every one. The data hold over 80,000 clones, with approximately 91% observed a single time. CDR1 is SGHTA and CDR2 is FQGNSA in the germline V gene. The V and J ends lost 5 bases and 2 bases respectively, with 19 bases between them. The CDR3 is 18 residues long. To note about this clone: Antigen unknown.

The sequencing used peripheral blood, collected 28 days after the second AZD1222 dose. The chain is built from TRBV7-2 and TRBJ2-6, with D possibly TRBD1 on 5 matching bases. This clonotype was sampled from an adult who received the AZD1222 COVID-19 vaccine. The CDR3 region has the DNA TGTGCCAGCAGCATGCGACAGACCGGTTGGACTGGGGCCAACGTCCTGACTTTC. Translated: CASSMRQTGWTGANVLTF.